The source of this TCR beta chain is a study of molecular identifiers for immune sequencing clone quantification. The use of previously described methods and listed TCR primers produced the bulk TCR libraries. TCRdb called the PCR reads again in MiXCR, with one record for every CDR3 protein. The table includes some 680,000 distinct CDR3 sequences, about 25% detected once. The table lists this clonotype with many counts. There are 15 residues in the CDR3. V shed 3 bases and J shed 5 bases, with 15 bases lying between them. Germline CDR1 is SEHNR and CDR2 is FQNEAQ (reference sequence). V is TRBV7-9 and J is TRBJ2-3, with a tentative D call TRBD1 (5 bases). Specimen: naive CD8+ T cells from blood, with Jurkat cell RNA spiked in. Subset denoted: FACS-sorted CD8+CD4-CCR7+CD45RA+ naive T cells. The sequence derives from a human donor in good health. Some libraries in this study had Jurkat cell RNA spiked in. CDR3 amino acids: CASSFDSSGIDTQYF. CDR3 nucleotide sequence: TGTGCCAGCAGCTTCGATTCCTCAGGGATAGATACGCAGTATTTT.